This T cell receptor (beta chain) originates from a study of CD8 T cells in Susac syndrome. CDR3 size: 13 residues. Trimming removed 7 bases from V and 6 bases from J; junction bases left unmatched: 8. Germline-derived CDR1 and CDR2 are LGHNT and FRNRAP. A quantity of 0.5 to 1 ug RNA underwent reverse transcription using random hexamers. A single record per CDR3 protein comes from TCRdb applying MiXCR to the immunoSEQ multiplex PCR reads. The table shows tens of thousands of distinct CDR3 sequences, with roughly 94% occurring only once. V gene TRBV12-5 combines with J gene TRBJ1-1, with TRBD1 matching over 7 bases. This clonotype was sampled from a human donor with Susac syndrome. Sequenced input: CD4+ T cells from PBMCs. The DNA for the CDR3 is TGTGCTAGTGCCCTGACAGGGTGGTCTGAAGCTTTCTTT. Encoded protein: CASALTGWSEAFF.